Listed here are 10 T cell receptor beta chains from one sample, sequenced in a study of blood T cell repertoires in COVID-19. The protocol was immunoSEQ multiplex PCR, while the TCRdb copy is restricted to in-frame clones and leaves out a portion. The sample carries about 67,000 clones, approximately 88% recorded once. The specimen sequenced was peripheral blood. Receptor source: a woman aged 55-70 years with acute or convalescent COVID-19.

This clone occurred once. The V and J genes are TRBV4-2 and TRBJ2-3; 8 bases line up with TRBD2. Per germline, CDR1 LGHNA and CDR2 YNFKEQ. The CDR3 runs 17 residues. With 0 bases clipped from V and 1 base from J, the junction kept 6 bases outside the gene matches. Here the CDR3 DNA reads TGTGCCAGCAGCCAAGAAGGGCGGCGGGGGGGCACAGATACGCAGTATTTT. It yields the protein CASSQEGRRGGTDTQYF.

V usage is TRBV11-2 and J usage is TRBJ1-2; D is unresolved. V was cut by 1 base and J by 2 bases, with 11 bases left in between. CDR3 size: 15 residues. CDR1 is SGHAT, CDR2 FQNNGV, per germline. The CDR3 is CASSLGQILNYGYTF. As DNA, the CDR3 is TGTGCCAGCAGCTTAGGGCAGATATTAAACTATGGCTACACCTTC.

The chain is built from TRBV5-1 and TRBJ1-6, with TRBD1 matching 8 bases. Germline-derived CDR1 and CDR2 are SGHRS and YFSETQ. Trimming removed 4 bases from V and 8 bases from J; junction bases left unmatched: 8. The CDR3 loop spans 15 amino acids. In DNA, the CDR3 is TGCGCCAGCAGCCTGGGACAGGCAAAATATTCACCCCTCCACTTT. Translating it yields CASSLGQAKYSPLHF.

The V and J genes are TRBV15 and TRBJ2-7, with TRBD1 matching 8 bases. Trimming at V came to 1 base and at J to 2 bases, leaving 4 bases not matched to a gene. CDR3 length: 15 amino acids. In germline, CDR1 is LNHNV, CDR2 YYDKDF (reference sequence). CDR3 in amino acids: CATSRGRGLPYEQYV. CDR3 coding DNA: TGTGCCACCAGCAGAGGCAGGGGGCTACCCTACGAGCAGTACGTC.

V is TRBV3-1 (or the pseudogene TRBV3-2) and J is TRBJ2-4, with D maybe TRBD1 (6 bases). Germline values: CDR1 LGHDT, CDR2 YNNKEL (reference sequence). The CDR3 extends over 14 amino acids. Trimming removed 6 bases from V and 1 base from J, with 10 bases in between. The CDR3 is CASRRTGAKNIQYF. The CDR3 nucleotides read TGTGCCAGCAGACGTACAGGGGCCAAAAACATTCAGTACTTC.

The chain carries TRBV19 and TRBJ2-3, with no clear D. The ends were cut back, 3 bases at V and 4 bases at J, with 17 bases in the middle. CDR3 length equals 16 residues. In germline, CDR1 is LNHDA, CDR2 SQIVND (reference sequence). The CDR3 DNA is TGTGCCAGTAGTATGGGTCCGCCAGTTAGCCCAGATACGCAGTATTTT. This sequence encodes CASSMGPPVSPDTQYF.

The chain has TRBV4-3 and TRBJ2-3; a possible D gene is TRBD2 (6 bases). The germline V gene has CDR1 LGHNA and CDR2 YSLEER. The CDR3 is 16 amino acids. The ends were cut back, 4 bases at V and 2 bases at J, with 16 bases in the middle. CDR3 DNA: TGCGCCAGCAGCCCTTCTAGGGCGGGGATCACAGATACGCAGTATTTT. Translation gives CASSPSRAGITDTQYF.

Written as DNA, the CDR3 is TGCGCCAGCAGCTTCGGATCAGGGGGTAAGGATGGCTACACCTTC. Amino acids: CASSFGSGGKDGYTF. This rearrangement joins TRBV5-1 to TRBJ1-2, with 7 bases fitting TRBD1. J was trimmed by 6 bases and V by 2 bases; bases with no gene match: 10. Germline CDR1 is SGHRS and CDR2 is YFSETQ. This CDR3 region has 15 residues.

CDR3 sequence reads: CASSYFRQGGNYGYTF. DNA of the CDR3: TGTGCCAGCAGTTACTTTCGACAGGGGGGAAACTATGGCTACACCTTC. The V gene is TRBV6-5, the J gene TRBJ1-2; 9 bases align to TRBD1. The germline V gene encodes CDR1 MNHEY and CDR2 SVGAGI. The CDR3 has 16 residues. J gave up 2 bases and V 1 base, and 5 bases lay outside the gene matches.

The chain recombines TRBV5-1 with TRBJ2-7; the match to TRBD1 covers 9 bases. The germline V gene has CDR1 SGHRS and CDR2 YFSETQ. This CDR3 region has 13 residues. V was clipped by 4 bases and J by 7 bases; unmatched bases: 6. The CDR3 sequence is CASSLGQGREQYV. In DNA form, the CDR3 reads TGCGCCAGCAGCCTCGGACAGGGGCGAGAGCAGTACGTC.